The clone carrying this T cell receptor beta chain has just one count. Original methodology: Counts of nucleated cells, estimated from reference gene primer amplification, were obtained. Method: immunoSEQ multiplex PCR; TCRdb's copy keeps in-frame clones and lacks some. V, J and clone size were drawn from that table, and D and trimming were deduced from the DNA. Here the sample spans some 190,000 clones, under 90% being singletons. This record belongs to a study of blood T cell repertoires in COVID-19. In the study overall: Samples of COVID-19 (acute and convalescent) were obtained from the United States, Italy and Spain. Nucleic acid was either cDNA or gDNA, and it came from T cells, B-cell-depleted T cells, or PBMCs.

This CDR3 is built from 16 residues. Unmatched junction bases numbered 4, after V lost 3 bases and J lost 0 bases. The germline V gene encodes CDR1 MDHEN and CDR2 SYDVKM. The origin of this receptor is a woman of 80 years or more with active or convalescent COVID-19. V and J are TRBV28 and TRBJ2-7; TRBD2 aligns across 11 bases. Sequenced sample: peripheral blood. The chain's CDR3 is CASSFTSGGVSYEQYF. As DNA, the CDR3 is TGTGCCAGCAGTTTTACTAGCGGGGGAGTCTCCTACGAGCAGTACTTC.